Presented here are 21 T cell receptor beta chains from one specimen sequenced in a study of cytomegalovirus exposure and HLA in healthy donors. The PCR had 60 Vbeta and 13 Jbeta primers. This table comes from immunoSEQ multiplex PCR, and its TCRdb copy is limited to in-frame clones, with some not included. The repertoire consists of 130,000 or so clones, with roughly four fifths occurring once and the leading ten covering about 1%. Material for sequencing was PBMCs. The receptors were sampled from a woman aged 55-70 years in good health and CMV-seronegative.

As for this clone: An end of the junction differs from the germline gene, which may be a read error. This sequence joins TRBV4-1 and TRBJ2-5; D is unresolved. The V gene's germline CDR1 is MGHRA and CDR2 YSYEKL. The CDR3 has 15 amino acids. DNA of the CDR3: TGCGCCAGCAGCCAAGGCCAGAGATCCCAAGAGGCCCAGTACTTC. Translating gives CASSQGQRSQEAQYF.

J is TRBJ1-1 and V is TRBV10-1; D is unclear. CDR1 is WNHNN and CDR2 is SYGVQD in the germline V gene (reference sequence). CDR3 length equals 14 residues. Trimming removed 6 bases from V and 7 bases from J, with 18 bases in between. CDR3 protein: CASRTRVTRDEAFF. As DNA, the CDR3 is TGCGCCAGCAGGACCCGTGTGACAAGAGATGAAGCTTTCTTT.

CDR3 residues: CASSPNAEYYGYTF. Written as DNA, the CDR3 is TGTGCCAGCAGCCCCAATGCTGAGTACTATGGCTACACCTTC. V gene TRBV9 combines with J gene TRBJ1-2, with D hard to call. Germline CDR1 is SGDLS and CDR2 is YYNGEE. This CDR3 has 14 residues. V was trimmed by 4 bases and J by 3 bases, leaving 13 bases between them.

The V and J genes are TRBV27 and TRBJ1-1, with 7 bases matching TRBD1. V shed 5 bases and J 3 bases; nucleotides not matched to a gene: 6. Looked up from germline, CDR1 is MNHEY and CDR2 is SMNVEV (reference sequence). This CDR3 spans 14 amino acids. The CDR3 sequence is CASSATGRYTEAFF. The CDR3 nucleotides are TGTGCCAGCAGTGCGACAGGGCGGTACACTGAAGCTTTCTTT.

This clone has only a few counts. This chain links TRBV5-1 with TRBJ2-1; 10 bases are shared with TRBD1. Germline V gene sequence: CDR1 SGHRS, CDR2 YFSETQ. V shed 3 bases, J shed 7 bases, and the junction held 13 bases outside the gene matches. The CDR3 covers 17 residues. This CDR3 is CASSSIPPGQGINEQFF. The CDR3 DNA sequence: TGCGCCAGCAGCTCGATACCACCGGGACAGGGGATTAATGAGCAGTTCTTC.

This chain links TRBV25-1 with TRBJ1-4; TRBD1 matches at 10 bases. The germline V gene has CDR1 MGHDK and CDR2 SYGVNS. The CDR3 consists of 14 residues. The V and J ends lost 6 bases and 6 bases, in that order; junction bases with no gene match: 4. The CDR3 loop reads CASRRDRGDEKLFF. The CDR3 bases are TGTGCCAGCAGGAGGGACAGGGGCGATGAAAAACTGTTTTTT.

This clone showed up just once. The V and J genes are TRBV6-1 and TRBJ2-4, with TRBD2 as a possible D gene (6 bases). Germline assignment: CDR1 MNHNS and CDR2 SASEGT. Deletions cut 0 bases from V and 6 bases from J, with 15 bases between. This CDR3 has 16 residues. The CDR3 nucleotides read TGTGCCAGCAGTGAAGCTGTAGGTCTGGGAGGAAACATTCAGTACTTC. Amino acid sequence: CASSEAVGLGGNIQYF.

This chain connects TRBV5-4 to TRBJ2-1, with 9 bases lining up with TRBD2. V lost 0 bases, J lost 6 bases, and 7 bases stayed unmatched. This CDR3 is built from 16 residues. Germline loops: CDR1 SGHNT, CDR2 YYREEE (reference sequence). The CDR3 loop is CASSLGGGGAFNEQFF. In DNA form, the CDR3 reads TGTGCCAGCAGCTTGGGAGGCGGGGGGGCCTTCAATGAGCAGTTCTTC. Full variable domain (remainder filled in from reference TRBV5-4 and TRBJ2-1): ETGVTQSPTHLIKTRGQQVTLRCSSQSGHNTVSWYQQALGQGPQFIFQYYREEENGRGNFPPRFSGLQFPNYSSELNVNALELDDSALYLCASSLGGGGAFNEQFFGPGTRLTVL.

The gene calls are TRBV2 and TRBJ2-7; tentatively, D is TRBD1 (5 bases). The CDR3 contains 14 residues. Germline V gene lookup returns CDR1 SNHLY and CDR2 FYNNEI. V was clipped by 2 bases and J by 4 bases, with 12 bases between them. The CDR3 coding sequence is TGTGCCAGCAGTGAAAGTAGGACAACTTACGAGCAGTACTTC. Residues: CASSESRTTYEQYF.

J is TRBJ1-2 and V is TRBV19, with TRBD1 as a possible D gene (5 bases). Germline CDR1 reads LNHDA; CDR2 reads SQIVND (reference sequence). This CDR3 region has 11 residues. Trimming shortened V by 6 bases and J by 7 bases, and 9 bases separated the two germline ends. In nucleotides, the CDR3 is TGTGCCAGTAGCTTCAGGGTTGGCTACACCTTC. Amino acid sequence: CASSFRVGYTF.

The chain links TRBV13 to TRBJ2-1; 13 bases are a match to TRBD2. Germline assignment: CDR1 PRHDT and CDR2 FYEKMQ (reference sequence). The CDR3 is 16 amino acids. J gave up 8 bases and V 4 bases, and 8 bases lay outside the gene matches. CDR3 DNA: TGTGCCAGCAGCTCCTCCGGGACTAGCGGGATCCATGAGCAGTTCTTC. Translation: CASSSSGTSGIHEQFF.

The V and J genes are TRBV7-8 and TRBJ2-7, with a possible D match to TRBD2 (5 bases). From germline, CDR1 is SGHVS and CDR2 FQNEAQ. Trimming shortened V by 0 bases and J by 2 bases, and 11 bases separated the two germline ends. CDR3 length equals 15 residues. The chain's CDR3 is CASSLASSTAYEQYF. The CDR3 DNA sequence: TGTGCCAGCAGCTTAGCCTCTAGCACCGCCTACGAGCAGTACTTC.

The gene calls are TRBV5-8 and TRBJ2-1; 10 nucleotides align to TRBD2. Per the germline V gene, CDR1 is SGHTS and CDR2 is YDEGEE. This CDR3 has 17 residues. J gave up 8 bases and V 0 bases, and 11 bases lay outside the gene matches. The CDR3 is CASSLVRSSGSSDEQFF. The CDR3 coding sequence is TGTGCCAGCAGCTTGGTTAGGTCTAGCGGGAGTTCCGATGAGCAGTTCTTC.

This clone was found once. J is TRBJ2-7 and V is TRBV28; 11 bases match TRBD1. The CDR3 contains 15 residues. Per the germline V gene, CDR1 is MDHEN and CDR2 is SYDVKM. Trimming cost V 4 bases and J 6 bases; bases outside gene matches: 8. CDR3 DNA sequence: TGTGCCAGCAGTTCTATCAGGACAGGGGGCGTCGAGCAGTACTTC. Encoded protein: CASSSIRTGGVEQYF.

This sequence joins TRBV6-6 and TRBJ1-5; D may be TRBD1 (5 bases). This CDR3 has 14 amino acids. The V gene's germline CDR1 is MNHNY and CDR2 SVGAGI (reference sequence). The ends were cut back, 7 bases at V and 6 bases at J, with 16 bases in the middle. DNA of the CDR3: TGTGCCAGCAAACGGGGGGGGGAGTCTCAGCCCCAGCATTTT. Its protein is CASKRGGESQPQHF.

The V and J genes are TRBV5-1 and TRBJ2-5; 9 bases match TRBD2. Gene TRBJ2-7 matches the end of the DNA better, so the J call may be wrong. The CDR3 consists of 15 residues. Germline V gene data show CDR1 as SGHRS and CDR2 as YFSETQ. The CDR3, as DNA: TGCGCCAGCAGCCCCTTAGCGGGAGCGGCCTACGAGCAGTACTTC. It codes for CASSPLAGAAYEQYF.

The genes are TRBV7-2 and TRBJ1-1; D possibly corresponds to TRBD1 (5 bases). Germline V gives CDR1 SGHTA, CDR2 FQGNSA. With 1 base removed from V and 4 bases from J, the gap between germline ends came to 13 bases. The CDR3 consists of 15 residues. CDR3 nucleotides: TGTGCCAGCAGCTTAGGTCCAGGGTTGGGCACTGAAGCTTTCTTT. This sequence encodes CASSLGPGLGTEAFF.

The CDR3 sequence is CASSKASGTRDEQFF. CDR3 bases: TGTGCCAGCAGTAAGGCTAGCGGGACCAGGGATGAGCAGTTCTTC. The rearrangement uses TRBV27 and TRBJ2-1; TRBD2 agrees at 9 bases. Germline V gives CDR1 MNHEY, CDR2 SMNVEV (reference sequence). The CDR3 has 15 amino acids. Unmatched junction bases numbered 10, after V lost 5 bases and J lost 8 bases.

Points on this clone: Other DNA sequences in this specimen translate into the identical CDR3. This chain uses TRBV18 with TRBJ1-4, with 7 positions matching TRBD1. V lost 6 bases, J lost 0 bases, and 7 bases stayed unmatched. The CDR3 contains 16 residues. The V gene's germline CDR1 is KGHSH and CDR2 LQKENI. CDR3 nucleotide sequence: TGTGCCAGCTCGCAACTACAGGGGCCAACTAATGAAAAACTGTTTTTT. It codes for CASSQLQGPTNEKLFF.

The chain has TRBV5-1 and TRBJ1-1; TRBD1 might be the D (5 bases). With 2 bases removed from V and 0 bases from J, the gap between germline ends came to 11 bases. The CDR3 sequence is 15 residues long. The germline V gene has CDR1 SGHRS and CDR2 YFSETQ. The CDR3 here is CASSFGGGMNTEAFF. CDR3 nucleotides: TGCGCCAGCAGCTTTGGGGGAGGGATGAACACTGAAGCTTTCTTT. Variable domain in full (rest from reference TRBV5-1 and TRBJ1-1): KAGVTQTPRYLIKTRGQQVTLSCSPISGHRSVSWYQQTPGQGLQFLFEYFSETQRNKGNFPGRFSGRQFSNSRSEMNVSTLELGDSALYLCASSFGGGMNTEAFFGQGTRLTVV.

The V gene is TRBV6-4, the J gene TRBJ2-1, with 9 bases aligning to TRBD1. The junction had 9 bases not matched to a gene; V was cut back by 7 bases and J by 5 bases. Germline-derived CDR1 and CDR2 are MRHNA and SNTAGT. The CDR3 has 15 residues. The CDR3 sequence is CASTKDRGTHNEQFF. CDR3 bases: TGTGCCAGCACCAAGGACAGGGGTACGCACAATGAGCAGTTCTTC.